The 21 T cell receptor beta chains given below trace back to one sample, sequenced in a study of blood T cell repertoires in COVID-19 (dated by TCRdb to about 2020). Libraries were constructed by the immunoSEQ multiplex PCR assay. TCRdb obtained this table from immuneACCESS and retained in-frame rearrangements with V and J assigned. These tables miss some clones; where compared with another copy, unresolved V genes account for less than half of the shortfall, and the remainder is unexplained. The sample has 350,000 to 450,000 clones on record, 89% of them singletons. The top ten hold 1.5% to 1.8% of the sample. Source material: peripheral blood. These receptors came from a woman between 40 and 50 years old with COVID-19, enrolled during active disease.

The V call is TRBV28, the J call TRBJ2-7; TRBD2 matches 12 bases. The CDR3 loop spans 16 amino acids. Unmatched junction bases numbered 4, after V lost 4 bases and J lost 0 bases. Germline values: CDR1 MDHEN, CDR2 SYDVKM. The CDR3 bases are TGTGCCAGCAGTTCCCCGACTAGCGGGAGCTCCTACGAGCAGTACTTC. This sequence encodes CASSSPTSGSSYEQYF.

This chain joins TRBV7-9 and TRBJ1-3; 9 bases match TRBD1. CDR1 is SEHNR and CDR2 is FQNEAQ in the germline V gene (reference sequence). J gave up 2 bases and V 3 bases, and 11 bases lay outside the gene matches. The CDR3 loop spans 18 amino acids. CDR3 DNA sequence: TGTGCCAGCAGCTTTTTGATCGAAGGGACAGGGCCTGGAAACACCATATATTTT. It specifies CASSFLIEGTGPGNTIYF.

The CDR3 sequence: CASSPRTSSNSPLHF. CDR3 coding DNA: TGTGCCAGCTCACCAAGGACTTCCTCAAATTCACCCCTCCACTTT. V and J are TRBV18 and TRBJ1-6; D remains unclear. The CDR3 loop spans 15 amino acids. The germline V gene encodes CDR1 KGHSH and CDR2 LQKENI. With 2 bases removed from V and 7 bases from J, the gap between germline ends came to 12 bases.

The chain links TRBV9 to TRBJ1-3, with D possibly matching TRBD1 (5 bases). There are 18 residues in the CDR3. V lost 4 bases and J lost 0, with 20 bases in between. The germline gives CDR1 SGDLS, CDR2 YYNGEE. The CDR3 is CASSPRQRGQSSGNTIYF. In DNA, the CDR3 is TGTGCCAGCAGCCCACGACAGCGTGGTCAAAGCTCTGGAAACACCATATATTTT.

The chain carries TRBV9 and TRBJ2-2; 10 positions match TRBD1. Germline V gene data show CDR1 as SGDLS and CDR2 as YYNGEE. The CDR3 runs to 17 residues. After removal of 4 bases from V and 6 bases from J, the junction contained 12 bases not matched to a gene. For the CDR3, the DNA is TGTGCCAGCAGCCCCCGGGGACCCGGGACAGGGGCCGGGGAGCTGTTTTTT. Translating gives CASSPRGPGTGAGELFF.

V is TRBV9 and J is TRBJ2-2, with a weak D call TRBD1 (5 bases). The CDR3 length is 16 residues. V dropped 0 bases and J dropped 4 bases, with 13 bases sitting between them. Germline V gene lookup returns CDR1 SGDLS and CDR2 YYNGEE. CDR3 loop: CASSVEWGRATGELFF. The CDR3 nucleotides read TGTGCCAGCAGCGTAGAGTGGGGCCGGGCCACCGGGGAGCTGTTTTTT.

This chain joins TRBV9 and TRBJ2-1, with 7 bases that match TRBD2. Unmatched junction bases numbered 5, after V lost 3 bases and J lost 5 bases. This CDR3 spans 14 amino acids. Germline values: CDR1 SGDLS, CDR2 YYNGEE. CDR3 bases: TGTGCCAGCAGCGACGGACTAGGGGACAATGAGCAGTTCTTC. Residues: CASSDGLGDNEQFF.

Details on this clone: Distinct nucleotide sequences in the sample also encode this CDR3. V and J are TRBV7-2 and TRBJ1-5, with no clear D. This CDR3 spans 13 amino acids. Germline V gives CDR1 SGHTA, CDR2 FQGNSA. With 1 base removed from V and 5 bases from J, the gap between germline ends came to 6 bases. The CDR3 region is CASSLVVDQPQHF. The CDR3 DNA reads TGTGCCAGCAGCTTAGTAGTAGATCAGCCCCAGCATTTT.

This chain links TRBV28 with TRBJ1-1; the match to TRBD1 covers 9 bases. Germline lookup yields CDR1 MDHEN and CDR2 SYDVKM. This CDR3 region has 16 residues. The junction had 11 bases not matched to a gene; V was cut back by 4 bases and J by 5 bases. The chain's CDR3 is CASSSNAGTGFTEAFF. CDR3 coding DNA: TGTGCCAGCAGTTCCAACGCCGGGACAGGGTTTACTGAAGCTTTCTTT.

The V gene is TRBV15, the J gene TRBJ1-5; no reliable D call. Germline values: CDR1 LNHNV, CDR2 YYDKDF (reference sequence). With 0 bases removed from V and 7 bases from J, the gap between germline ends came to 19 bases. CDR3 length equals 17 residues. The CDR3 DNA sequence: TGTGCCACCAGCAGAGATATGTCGAGGATAGCGGGACAGCCCCAGCATTTT. Translated: CATSRDMSRIAGQPQHF.

This chain uses TRBV20-1 with TRBJ2-3; TRBD1 is a possible D gene (5 bases). Germline CDR1 reads DFQATT; CDR2 reads SNEGSKA (reference sequence). The V end lost 3 bases, the J end lost 2 bases, and 18 bases lay between the germline ends. This CDR3 comprises 16 residues. The CDR3 here is CSASRGTLDFTDTQYF. The CDR3 nucleotides read TGCAGTGCTAGTAGGGGCACCCTCGATTTCACAGATACGCAGTATTTT.

This clone has only a few counts. This chain uses TRBV6-2 or TRBV6-3 with TRBJ2-3; 8 bases align to TRBD2. J lost 1 base, V lost 0 bases, and 9 bases had no gene match. This CDR3 is built from 18 residues. Germline CDR1 reads MNHEY; CDR2 reads SVGEGT. The chain's CDR3 is CASSYSRGVAGRTDTQYF. The CDR3 bases are TGTGCCAGCAGTTACTCGAGGGGAGTAGCGGGACGCACAGATACGCAGTATTTT.

The gene calls are TRBV5-4 and TRBJ1-1; TRBD1 matches at 9 bases. Losses at the gene ends were 3 bases for V and 1 base for J; bases not matched to a gene: 4. Germline values: CDR1 SGHNT, CDR2 YYREEE (reference sequence). CDR3 length: 15 amino acids. In DNA form, the CDR3 reads TGTGCCAGCAGCTCCCCGACAGGGGGGAACACTGAAGCTTTCTTT. This codes for CASSSPTGGNTEAFF.

V and J are TRBV15 and TRBJ2-1; perhaps TRBD1 as D (6 bases). Germline CDR1 LNHNV, CDR2 YYDKDF (reference sequence). The V gene lost 0 bases and the J gene lost 9 bases, with 15 bases spanning the gap. The CDR3 loop spans 15 amino acids. Here the CDR3 reads CATSRDAAGVVEQFF. The CDR3 bases are TGTGCCACCAGCAGAGATGCGGCAGGGGTCGTTGAGCAGTTCTTC.

The chain combines TRBV12-3 or TRBV12-4 with TRBJ1-1; D might be TRBD1 (5 bases). This CDR3 spans 12 amino acids. Trimming removed 4 bases from V and 6 bases from J, with 9 bases in between. CDR3 DNA: TGTGCCAGCAGTTGGGGGGTCGCTGAAGCTTTCTTT. Translation gives CASSWGVAEAFF.

V and J are TRBV18 and TRBJ2-3; tentatively, D is TRBD1 (6 bases). V was cut by 3 bases and J by 0 bases, with 10 bases left in between. The CDR3 extends over 15 amino acids. Per the germline V gene, CDR1 is KGHSH and CDR2 is LQKENI. As DNA, the CDR3 is TGTGCCAGCTCACCCAACAGGGAAAGCACAGATACGCAGTATTTT. This encodes CASSPNRESTDTQYF.

V and J are TRBV5-5 and TRBJ1-1, with D possibly matching TRBD1 (5 bases). V was trimmed by 3 bases and J by 1 base, leaving 13 bases between them. The germline V gene encodes CDR1 SGHKS and CDR2 YYEKEE (reference sequence). The CDR3 totals 15 residues. The CDR3 here is CASSYIAGPNTEAFF. CDR3 nucleotide sequence: TGTGCCAGCAGCTACATTGCAGGGCCGAACACTGAAGCTTTCTTT.

CDR3 sequence: CAIGTPPEETQYF. The CDR3, as DNA: TGTGCCATCGGGACTCCCCCCGAAGAGACCCAGTACTTC. The chain has TRBV10-3 and TRBJ2-5, with a weak D call TRBD2 (6 bases). CDR3 length equals 13 residues. The V end was cut by 8 bases, the J end by 3 bases, with 13 bases between. In germline, CDR1 is ENHRY, CDR2 SYGVKD.

This chain uses TRBV4-3 with TRBJ1-4; D might be TRBD1 (6 bases). The germline CDR1 and CDR2 sequences are LGHNA and YSLEER. V was trimmed by 4 bases and J by 8 bases, leaving 14 bases between them. CDR3 length equals 14 residues. In nucleotides, the CDR3 is TGCGCCAGCAGCCTAAGGGGGTTCGGGGAAAAACTGTTTTTT. Residues: CASSLRGFGEKLFF.

This clone has a single count. This sequence joins TRBV9 and TRBJ1-1, with TRBD1 matching over 9 bases. The J segment lost 4 bases and the V segment lost 0 bases, leaving 7 bases of the junction unmatched. Germline CDR1 reads SGDLS; CDR2 reads YYNGEE. The CDR3 runs 16 residues. The CDR3: CASSVVVGQGATEAFF. The CDR3 DNA reads TGTGCCAGCAGCGTAGTTGTGGGACAGGGAGCCACTGAAGCTTTCTTT.

The chain recombines TRBV3-1 (or the pseudogene TRBV3-2) with TRBJ1-6, with TRBD1 identical over 10 bases. V lost 6 bases, J lost 10 bases, and 6 bases stayed unmatched. Germline values: CDR1 LGHDT, CDR2 YNNKEL (reference sequence). CDR3 length: 14 amino acids. CDR3 loop: CASSSGTGESPLHF. Written as DNA, the CDR3 is TGTGCCAGCAGTAGCGGGACAGGGGAGTCACCCCTCCACTTT.